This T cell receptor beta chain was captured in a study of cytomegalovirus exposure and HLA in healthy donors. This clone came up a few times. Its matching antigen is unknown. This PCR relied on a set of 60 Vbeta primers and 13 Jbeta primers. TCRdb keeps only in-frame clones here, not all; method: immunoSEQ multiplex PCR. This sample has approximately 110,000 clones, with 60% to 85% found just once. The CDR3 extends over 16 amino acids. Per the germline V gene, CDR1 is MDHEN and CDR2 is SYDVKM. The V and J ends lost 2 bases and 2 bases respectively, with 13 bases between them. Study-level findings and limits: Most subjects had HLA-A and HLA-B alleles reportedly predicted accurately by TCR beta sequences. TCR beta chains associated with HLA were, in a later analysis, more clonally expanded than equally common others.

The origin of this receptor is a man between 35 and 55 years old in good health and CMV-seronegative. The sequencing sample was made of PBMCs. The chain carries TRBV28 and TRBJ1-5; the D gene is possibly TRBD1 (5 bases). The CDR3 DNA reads TGTGCCAGCAGTTTAGCGGGGCTACGGGGCAATCAGCCCCAGCATTTT. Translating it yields CASSLAGLRGNQPQHF. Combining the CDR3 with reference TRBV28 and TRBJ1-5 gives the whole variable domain DVKVTQSSRYLVKRTGEKVFLECVQDMDHENMFWYRQDPGLGLRLIYFSYDVKMKEKGDIPEGYSVSREKKERFSLILESASTNQTSMYLCASSLAGLRGNQPQHFGDGTRLSIL.